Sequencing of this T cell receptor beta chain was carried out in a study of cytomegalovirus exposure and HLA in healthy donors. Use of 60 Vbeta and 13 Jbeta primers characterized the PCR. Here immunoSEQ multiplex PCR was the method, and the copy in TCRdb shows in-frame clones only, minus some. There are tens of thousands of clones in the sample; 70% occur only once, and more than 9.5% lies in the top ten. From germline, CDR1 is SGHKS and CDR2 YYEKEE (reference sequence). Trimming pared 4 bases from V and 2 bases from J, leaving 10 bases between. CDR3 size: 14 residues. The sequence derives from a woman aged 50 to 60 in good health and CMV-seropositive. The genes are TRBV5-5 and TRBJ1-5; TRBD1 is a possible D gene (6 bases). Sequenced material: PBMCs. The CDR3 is CASSRAGGNQPQHF. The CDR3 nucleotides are TGTGCCAGCAGCCGAGCAGGGGGCAATCAGCCCCAGCATTTT.